This T cell receptor (beta chain) was sequenced during a study of spatial heterogeneity in lung cancer. Study-level points and caveats: Mutation counts in tumors were tracked by counts of expanded intratumoral alpha and beta TCRs.

TCR cDNA molecules each carried a unique molecular identifier. A single record per CDR3 protein comes from TCRdb applying MiXCR to the 5' RACE reads. The sample holds about 30,000 distinct CDR3 sequences, roughly 6.9% seen once. This clonotype was detected only a few times. Its antigen is still unknown. Documented time point: sample taken at primary tumor resection. The donors, about 74 patients with untreated early-stage non-small cell lung cancer, provided the samples. The CDR3 loop spans 15 amino acids. V shed 8 bases and J 4 bases; nucleotides not matched to a gene: 10. Per germline, CDR1 MDHEN and CDR2 SYDVKM.

The sequences come from lung tumor tissue, collected at surgery. The chain joins TRBV28 to TRBJ2-1, with 8 bases that match TRBD2. The TCR originated in a male donor with early-stage non-small cell lung cancer. The CDR3 sequence: CASLGRASGYNEQFF. DNA for the CDR3: TGTGCCAGCCTTGGGAGGGCTAGCGGGTACAATGAGCAGTTCTTC. Full variable domain (rest looked up from reference TRBV28 and TRBJ2-1): DVKVTQSSRYLVKRTGEKVFLECVQDMDHENMFWYRQDPGLGLRLIYFSYDVKMKEKGDIPEGYSVSREKKERFSLILESASTNQTSMYLCASLGRASGYNEQFFGPGTRLTVL.